This entry describes one T cell receptor beta chain. What it binds is unknown. Amplification used 60 Vbeta primers and 13 Jbeta primers. Profiling relied on immunoSEQ multiplex PCR, and the TCRdb table lists in-frame clones only, not all of them. Of about 130,000 clones listed, over 65% are singletons. Looked up from germline, CDR1 is MDHEN and CDR2 is SYDVKM. The CDR3 extends over 13 amino acids. Trimming took 6 bases from V and 0 from J, leaving 8 bases between them. The entry originates in a study of cytomegalovirus exposure and HLA in healthy donors. The study's findings and limits: TCR beta V- and J-gene trimming, according to a later analysis, was linked to a missense DCLRE1C variant.

The clonotype comes from a female donor in good health and CMV-seropositive. Sequencing was carried out using PBMCs. The chain joins TRBV28 to TRBJ1-2; TRBD1 might be the D (5 bases). CDR3 region: CASRLTANYGYTF. Written as DNA, the CDR3 is TGTGCCAGCAGACTGACAGCTAACTATGGCTACACCTTC.